Each of the 15 T cell receptor beta chains below was sequenced from the same sample in a study of technical replicates of blood from several donors. Generated by immunoSEQ multiplex PCR, the TCRdb table keeps only in-frame clones and is missing some. Here the sample spans 75,000 to 95,000 clones, roughly 94% being singletons. Sequencing used T cells isolated from PBMCs. The source of these receptors is a human donor in good health.

The genes are TRBV6-5 and TRBJ2-1, with 10 bases lining up with TRBD1. The germline V gene encodes CDR1 MNHEY and CDR2 SVGAGI. Trimming took 5 bases from V and 7 from J; bases not matched to a gene: 8. The CDR3 contains 15 residues. As DNA, the CDR3 is TGTGCCAGCAGTAGAGGGACAGGGGAGGGTAATGAGCAGTTCTTC. The encoded protein is CASSRGTGEGNEQFF.

This clone has a single count. The gene calls are TRBV29-1 and TRBJ2-1; D is possibly TRBD1 (5 bases). The CDR3 extends over 14 amino acids. With 5 bases removed from V and 4 bases from J, the gap between germline ends came to 15 bases. Per the germline V gene, CDR1 is SQVTM and CDR2 is ANQGSEA. The CDR3 protein is CSVPGQIVYNEQFF. In nucleotides, the CDR3 is TGCAGCGTTCCAGGACAAATTGTGTACAATGAGCAGTTCTTC.

This clone was found once. The chain employs TRBV6-1 and TRBJ1-2; maybe TRBD1 (6 bases). V lost 7 bases and J 3 bases, leaving 12 bases between the germline ends. CDR3 length: 13 amino acids. The germline gives CDR1 MNHNS, CDR2 SASEGT. The CDR3 region is CASNYRVDYGYTF. The DNA of the CDR3 is TGTGCCAGCAATTACAGGGTGGACTATGGCTACACCTTC.

This rearrangement joins TRBV28 to TRBJ2-3; 7 nucleotides line up with TRBD2. The CDR3 covers 14 residues. Germline trimming cut 3 bases from V and 4 bases from J; bases unmatched to any gene: 4. The germline gives CDR1 MDHEN, CDR2 SYDVKM. CDR3 protein: CASSLAGVPDTQYF. In DNA, the CDR3 is TGTGCCAGCAGTTTGGCGGGAGTGCCAGATACGCAGTATTTT.

This clone was detected once. This rearrangement joins TRBV28 to TRBJ1-3; 10 positions match TRBD1. CDR1 MDHEN and CDR2 SYDVKM come from the germline V gene. The CDR3 loop spans 16 amino acids. The ends lost 5 bases at V and 1 base at J; junction bases unmatched: 5. For the CDR3, the DNA is TGTGCCAGCAGTCCCTGGACAGGGGGATCTGGAAACACCATATATTTT. This encodes CASSPWTGGSGNTIYF. Based on the CDR3 plus reference TRBV28 and TRBJ1-3, the full variable domain is DVKVTQSSRYLVKRTGEKVFLECVQDMDHENMFWYRQDPGLGLRLIYFSYDVKMKEKGDIPEGYSVSREKKERFSLILESASTNQTSMYLCASSPWTGGSGNTIYFGEGSWLTVV.

This chain joins TRBV4-1 and TRBJ2-2, with D tentatively TRBD1 (6 bases). The germline gives CDR1 MGHRA, CDR2 YSYEKL. CDR3 length equals 20 residues. The V gene lost 5 bases and the J gene lost 3 bases, with 28 bases spanning the gap. CDR3 DNA sequence: TGCGCCAGCAGCTATAATACGGACAGCCGATACCCCCTATACACCGGGGAGCTGTTTTTT. Its protein product is CASSYNTDSRYPLYTGELFF.

The genes are TRBV7-6 and TRBJ2-7; TRBD2 might be the D (6 bases). CDR3 length: 15 amino acids. The germline V gene encodes CDR1 SGHVS and CDR2 FNYEAQ. The V gene lost 5 bases and the J gene lost 5 bases, with 19 bases spanning the gap. The DNA of the CDR3 is TGTGCCAGCAGCCAACTGGACGGGAGCATGGACGAGCAGTACTTC. Translated: CASSQLDGSMDEQYF.

In its sample, this clone was seen a few times. This sequence joins TRBV6-6 and TRBJ1-1; D unresolved. CDR1 and CDR2 (germline): MNHNY, SVGAGI (reference sequence). The germline V and J ends were trimmed by 0 bases and 1 base, with 6 bases remaining between them. The CDR3 has 14 residues. The CDR3, as DNA: TGTGCCAGCAGTTACTCTTCCCAGAACACTGAAGCTTTCTTT. Protein: CASSYSSQNTEAFF.

The V gene is TRBV19, the J gene TRBJ2-2; perhaps TRBD1 as D (8 bases). This CDR3 is 14 amino acids long. Per germline, CDR1 LNHDA and CDR2 SQIVND (reference sequence). The V end was cut by 5 bases, the J end by 6 bases, with 13 bases between. CDR3 nucleotides: TGTGCCAGTAGTCGGACAGGGAGGGCCGGGGAGCTGTTTTTT. Its translation: CASSRTGRAGELFF.

This sequence joins TRBV6-5 and TRBJ2-5; the match to TRBD2 covers 7 bases. The J segment lost 5 bases and the V segment lost 8 bases, leaving 8 bases of the junction unmatched. Germline assignment: CDR1 MNHEY and CDR2 SVGAGI. The CDR3 contains 13 residues. This chain's CDR3 is CASSSGKSETQYF. The CDR3 region has the DNA TGTGCCAGCTCCAGCGGGAAGAGCGAGACCCAGTACTTC.

J is TRBJ2-1 and V is TRBV5-4, with 10 positions matching TRBD2. The CDR3 has 14 residues. V was clipped by 4 bases and J by 9 bases; unmatched bases: 7. Germline V gives CDR1 SGHNT, CDR2 YYREEE (reference sequence). CDR3 sequence reads: CASSERGGSSEQFF. The CDR3 coding sequence is TGTGCCAGCAGCGAGCGGGGGGGCTCCAGTGAGCAGTTCTTC.

This chain links TRBV4-1 with TRBJ1-3, with D perhaps matching TRBD1 (5 bases). CDR3 length: 16 amino acids. Per the germline V gene, CDR1 is MGHRA and CDR2 is YSYEKL. V lost 2 bases, J lost 0 bases, and 11 bases lay in between. DNA for the CDR3: TGCGCCAGCAGCCAACCCACAAGGGGCTCTGGAAACACCATATATTTT. Translated, it gives CASSQPTRGSGNTIYF.

The chain combines TRBV28 with TRBJ1-5, with D unclear. The CDR3 is 13 amino acids. V was trimmed by 3 bases and J by 3 bases, leaving 6 bases between them. The germline V gene has CDR1 MDHEN and CDR2 SYDVKM. In DNA form, the CDR3 reads TGTGCCAGCAGTTTTACAGCCAATCAGCCCCAGCATTTT. Its translation is CASSFTANQPQHF.

V gene TRBV7-8 combines with J gene TRBJ1-1; the D is unclear. This CDR3 has 14 amino acids. Trimming took off 4 bases at V and 1 base at J, with 10 bases between the two ends. Germline V lookup: CDR1 SGHVS, CDR2 FQNEAQ. The CDR3 bases are TGTGCCAGCAGCTCCGCGGGTACGAACACTGAAGCTTTCTTT. Its translation is CASSSAGTNTEAFF.

The rearrangement joins TRBV4-1 to TRBJ2-7; 16 positions match TRBD2. Germline CDR1 reads MGHRA; CDR2 reads YSYEKL. CDR3 size: 17 residues. V dropped 5 bases and J dropped 0; count of bases not matched to a gene: 4. Written as DNA, the CDR3 is TGCGCCAGCAGCGCGGGACTAGCGGGAGGGCCCTCCTACGAGCAGTACTTC. Translation gives CASSAGLAGGPSYEQYF.